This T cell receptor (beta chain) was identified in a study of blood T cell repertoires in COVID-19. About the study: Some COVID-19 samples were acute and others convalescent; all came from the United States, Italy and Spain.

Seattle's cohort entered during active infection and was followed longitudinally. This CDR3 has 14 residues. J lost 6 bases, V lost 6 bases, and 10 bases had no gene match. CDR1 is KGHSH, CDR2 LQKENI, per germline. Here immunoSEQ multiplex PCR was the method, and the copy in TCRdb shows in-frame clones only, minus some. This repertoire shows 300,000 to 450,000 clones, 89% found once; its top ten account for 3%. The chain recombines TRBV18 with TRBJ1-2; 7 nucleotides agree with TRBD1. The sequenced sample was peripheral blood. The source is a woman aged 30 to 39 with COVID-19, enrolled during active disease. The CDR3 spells CASSPSGGFDGYTF. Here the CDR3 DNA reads TGTGCCAGCTCCCCCTCAGGGGGTTTCGATGGCTACACCTTC.